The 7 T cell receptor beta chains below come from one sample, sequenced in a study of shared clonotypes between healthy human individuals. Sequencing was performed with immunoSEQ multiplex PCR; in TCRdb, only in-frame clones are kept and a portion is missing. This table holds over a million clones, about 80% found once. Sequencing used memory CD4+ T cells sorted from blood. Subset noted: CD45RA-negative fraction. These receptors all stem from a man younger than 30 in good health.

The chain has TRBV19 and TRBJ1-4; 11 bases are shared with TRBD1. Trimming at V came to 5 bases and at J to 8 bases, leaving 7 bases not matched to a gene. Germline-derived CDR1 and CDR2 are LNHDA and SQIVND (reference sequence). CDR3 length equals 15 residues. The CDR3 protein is CASSFSDRGREKLFF. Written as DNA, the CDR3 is TGTGCCAGTAGTTTTTCGGACAGGGGGCGCGAAAAACTGTTTTTT.

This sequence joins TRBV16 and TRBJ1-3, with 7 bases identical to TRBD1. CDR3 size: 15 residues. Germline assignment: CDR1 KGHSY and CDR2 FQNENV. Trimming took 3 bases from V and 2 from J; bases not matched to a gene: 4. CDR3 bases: TGTGCCAGCAGCCAGCAGCAGGGGGCTGGAAACACCATATATTTT. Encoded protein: CASSQQQGAGNTIYF.

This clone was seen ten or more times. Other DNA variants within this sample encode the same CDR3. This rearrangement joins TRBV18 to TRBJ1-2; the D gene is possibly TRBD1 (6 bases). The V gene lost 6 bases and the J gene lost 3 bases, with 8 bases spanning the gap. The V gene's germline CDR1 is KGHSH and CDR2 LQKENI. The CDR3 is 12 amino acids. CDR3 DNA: TGTGCCAGCTCCCCAGGGGACTATGGCTACACCTTC. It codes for CASSPGDYGYTF.

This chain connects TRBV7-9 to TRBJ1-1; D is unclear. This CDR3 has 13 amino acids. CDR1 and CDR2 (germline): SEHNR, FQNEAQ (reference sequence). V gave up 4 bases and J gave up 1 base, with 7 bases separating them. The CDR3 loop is CASSSDGNTEAFF. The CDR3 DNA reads TGTGCCAGCAGCTCAGACGGGAACACTGAAGCTTTCTTT. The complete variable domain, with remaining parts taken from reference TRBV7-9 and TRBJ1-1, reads DTGVSQNPRHKITKRGQNVTFRCDPISEHNRLYWYRQTLGQGPEFLTYFQNEAQLEKSRLLSDRFSAERPKGSFSTLEIQRTEQGDSAMYLCASSSDGNTEAFFGQGTRLTVV.

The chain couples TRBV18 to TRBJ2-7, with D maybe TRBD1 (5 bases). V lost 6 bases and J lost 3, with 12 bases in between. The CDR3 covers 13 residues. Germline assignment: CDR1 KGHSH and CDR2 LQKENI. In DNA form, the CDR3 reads TGTGCCAGCTCCCTAAGCCAGGGCTACGAGCAGTACTTC. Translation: CASSLSQGYEQYF.

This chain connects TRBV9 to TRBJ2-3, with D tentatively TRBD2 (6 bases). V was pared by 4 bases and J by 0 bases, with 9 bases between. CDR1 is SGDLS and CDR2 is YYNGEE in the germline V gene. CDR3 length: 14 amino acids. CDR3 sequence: CASSLSGSTDTQYF. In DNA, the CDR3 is TGTGCCAGCAGCCTTAGCGGCAGCACAGATACGCAGTATTTT.

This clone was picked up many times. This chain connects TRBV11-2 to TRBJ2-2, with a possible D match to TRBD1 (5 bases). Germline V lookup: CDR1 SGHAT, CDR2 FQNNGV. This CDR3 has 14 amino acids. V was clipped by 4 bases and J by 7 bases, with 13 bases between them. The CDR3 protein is CASSSPQGVGELFF. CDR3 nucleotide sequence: TGTGCCAGCAGCTCACCGCAAGGGGTCGGGGAGCTGTTTTTT.